This TCR beta chain was captured by sequencing in a study of T-cell reconstitution after alpha-beta-depleted transplantation in children. The TCRbeta library was prepared with unique molecular identifiers. From the PCR reads, TCRdb called clonotypes with MiXCR, one entry per CDR3 protein. This sample has about 200,000 distinct CDR3 sequences, with around a sixth found just once. On this clonotype itself: Its antigen is still unknown.

Germline V CDR1 and CDR2: SGHRS, YFSETQ. The CDR3 loop spans 14 amino acids. The V gene end was trimmed by 0 bases and the J gene end by 5 bases; junction bases not matched to a gene: 5. Study-level results: Alpha-beta T cells about two months after transplant reportedly derived from several hundred expanded graft clones. From surviving recipient T cells and thymic progenitors came the high day-60 TCRbeta diversity observed in some patients. Newly produced T cells mostly provided counts and TCRbeta diversity after one year, as hyperexpanded clones declined.

The chain is built from TRBV5-1 and TRBJ2-7; TRBD2 matches at 7 bases. Sequenced material: PBMCs, mostly from graft donor cells, taken 360 days after TCRalphabeta/CD19-depleted stem cell transplant. The clonotype comes from a male patient between 2 and 10 years old who had a stem cell transplant for acute lymphoblastic leukemia, so the T cells may come from the graft donor. The CDR3 protein is CASSLERGANEQYF. CDR3 in DNA: TGCGCCAGCAGCTTGGAGCGGGGAGCAAACGAGCAGTACTTC.